One sample yielded the 14 T cell receptor beta chains listed below, sequenced in a study of response to subunit inactivated influenza vaccine. TCRdb reanalysed the RT-PCR reads using MiXCR and keeps one entry per CDR3 protein. The sample shows 590,000 or so distinct CDR3 sequences, 14% of them seen only once. This specimen was PBMCs from blood, taken around 14 days before vaccination. Receptor source: a man aged 45-65 years who received an inactivated influenza vaccine.

This clonotype was observed a few times. This rearrangement joins TRBV20-1 to TRBJ1-6; D may be TRBD1 (5 bases). Trimming left V 3 bases short and J 9 bases short, with 12 bases between. This CDR3 has 13 amino acids. Germline-derived CDR1 and CDR2 are DFQATT and SNEGSKA (reference sequence). The CDR3: CSASKDMSSPLHF. The CDR3 region has the DNA TGCAGTGCTAGTAAGGACATGAGTTCACCCCTCCACTTT.

This clonotype was seen a single time. V and J are TRBV6-1 and TRBJ1-1, with D tentatively TRBD1 (5 bases). CDR1 and CDR2 (germline): MNHNS, SASEGT. Trimming cost V 3 bases and J 4 bases, with 21 bases left between them. The CDR3 consists of 17 residues. CDR3: CASSEQAYGGGSTEAFF. The CDR3 DNA is TGTGCCAGCAGTGAGCAGGCGTATGGGGGTGGTAGCACTGAAGCTTTCTTT.

The chain has TRBV20-1 and TRBJ2-5; 9 bases are a match to TRBD1. CDR3 size: 15 residues. Germline V lookup: CDR1 DFQATT, CDR2 SNEGSKA (reference sequence). The V gene end was trimmed by 3 bases and the J gene end by 1 base; junction bases not matched to a gene: 6. This CDR3 is CSASPWDRAQETQYF. CDR3 nucleotide sequence: TGCAGTGCTAGCCCCTGGGACAGGGCCCAAGAGACCCAGTACTTC.

This clonotype showed up just a few times. The chain has TRBV10-3 and TRBJ2-5; the D is unclear. The germline V and J ends were trimmed by 5 bases and 3 bases, with 7 bases remaining between them. CDR3 length equals 12 residues. Germline-derived CDR1 and CDR2 are ENHRY and SYGVKD. In DNA, the CDR3 is TGTGCCATCAGTTCTGGGGAAGAGACCCAGTACTTC. Amino acids: CAISSGEETQYF.

This clonotype was observed a single time. The rearrangement links TRBV10-3 to TRBJ2-3; weak D call: TRBD1 (7 bases). CDR3 length equals 14 residues. Trimming took off 7 bases at V and 5 bases at J, with 16 bases between the two ends. Germline V gene sequence: CDR1 ENHRY, CDR2 SYGVKD. The CDR3 DNA reads TGTGCCATCAAGGAGGGGGCTAGGATAGATACGCAGTATTTT. Amino acids: CAIKEGARIDTQYF.

The J gene is TRBJ2-1, the V gene TRBV14; TRBD1 might be the D (6 bases). V dropped 4 bases and J dropped 1 base, with 23 bases sitting between them. The CDR3 consists of 19 residues. CDR1 and CDR2 (germline): SGHDN, FVKESK. The CDR3: CASSPQSYSRTESYNEQFF. CDR3 nucleotide sequence: TGTGCCAGCAGCCCACAAAGTTATTCCCGGACAGAGTCCTACAATGAGCAGTTCTTC.

This clonotype has only a few counts. The chain has TRBV28 and TRBJ2-3, with TRBD2 matching 10 bases. V shed 7 bases and J 6 bases; nucleotides not matched to a gene: 4. Germline values: CDR1 MDHEN, CDR2 SYDVKM. This CDR3 is 13 amino acids long. The CDR3 region has the DNA TGTGCCAGCACCCTAGCGGGAGTCGATACGCAGTATTTT. Translated, it gives CASTLAGVDTQYF.

In DNA form, the CDR3 reads TGTGCCAGCAGGATGCTGGATTCACCCCTCCACTTT. Translating gives CASRMLDSPLHF. This sequence joins TRBV6-1 and TRBJ1-6; unclear D gene. The CDR3 extends over 12 amino acids. Germline CDR1 reads MNHNS; CDR2 reads SASEGT. Trimming took 6 bases from V and 8 from J, leaving 8 bases between them.

This clonotype has more than one count but fewer than ten. This rearrangement joins TRBV5-1 to TRBJ2-1; no firm D call. CDR3 size: 15 residues. CDR1 and CDR2 from the germline V gene are SGHRS and YFSETQ. The V and J ends lost 0 bases and 1 base respectively, with 8 bases between them. The CDR3 loop reads CASSLDPGSYNEQFF. The CDR3 bases are TGCGCCAGCAGCTTGGATCCCGGGTCCTACAATGAGCAGTTCTTC.

This chain joins TRBV7-2 and TRBJ2-1; 7 bases are a match to TRBD1. Per the germline V gene, CDR1 is SGHTA and CDR2 is FQGNSA. J gave up 14 bases and V 5 bases, and 12 bases lay outside the gene matches. The length of the CDR3 is 13 residues. The CDR3 reads CASSHDRASYKFF. CDR3 DNA: TGTGCCAGCAGCCATGACAGGGCAAGTTATAAGTTCTTC.

This clonotype was picked up a small number of times. This rearrangement joins TRBV12-3 or TRBV12-4 to TRBJ2-2; tentative D call: TRBD2 (6 bases). V shed 8 bases and J shed 1 base, with 11 bases lying between them. The length of the CDR3 is 14 residues. CDR3 residues: CASGGTLNTGELFF. CDR3 in DNA: TGTGCCAGCGGGGGGACCCTGAACACCGGGGAGCTGTTTTTT.

To note about this clonotype: A clone one base away is much larger, so this may be a read error. V usage is TRBV20-1 and J usage is TRBJ2-3; a weak D match, TRBD1 (6 bases). The germline gives CDR1 DFQATT, CDR2 SNEGSKA (reference sequence). The CDR3 is made up of 11 amino acids. CDR3: CSVQGTDTKYF. The CDR3 DNA reads TGCAGTGTACAGGGCACAGATACGAAGTATTTT.

This clonotype has only a few counts. This chain connects TRBV14 to TRBJ2-1; tentative D call: TRBD1 (7 bases). The CDR3 length is 17 residues. Germline values: CDR1 SGHDN, CDR2 FVKESK. The V end lost 3 bases, the J end lost 6 bases, and 21 bases lay between the germline ends. CDR3 amino acids: CASSHHKQGMRGNEQFF. CDR3 nucleotides: TGTGCCAGCAGCCACCACAAACAGGGGATGCGGGGCAATGAGCAGTTCTTC.

This clonotype was seen more than once but under ten times. The chain carries TRBV6-7 and TRBJ2-1; 12 bases fit TRBD2. TRBV6-7 belongs to the ORF category, with a function that is uncertain. The CDR3 has 15 amino acids. Trimming cost V 5 bases and J 5 bases; bases outside gene matches: 4. The DNA for the CDR3 is TGTGCCAGCAGTGCTGGGACTAGCGGGCACAATGAGCAGTTCTTC. This encodes CASSAGTSGHNEQFF.